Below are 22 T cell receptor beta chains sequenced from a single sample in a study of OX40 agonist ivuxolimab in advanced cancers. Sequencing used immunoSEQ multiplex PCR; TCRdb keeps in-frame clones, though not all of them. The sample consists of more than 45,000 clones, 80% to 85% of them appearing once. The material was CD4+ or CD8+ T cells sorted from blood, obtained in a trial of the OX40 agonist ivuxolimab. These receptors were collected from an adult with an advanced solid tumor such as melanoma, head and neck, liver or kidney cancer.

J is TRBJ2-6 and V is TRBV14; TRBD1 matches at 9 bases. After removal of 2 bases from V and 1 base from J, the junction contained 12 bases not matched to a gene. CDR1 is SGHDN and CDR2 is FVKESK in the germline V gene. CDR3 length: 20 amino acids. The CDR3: CASSQIPGTGNGSGANVLTF. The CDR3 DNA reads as TGTGCCAGCAGCCAAATTCCCGGGACAGGGAATGGGTCTGGGGCCAACGTCCTGACTTTC.

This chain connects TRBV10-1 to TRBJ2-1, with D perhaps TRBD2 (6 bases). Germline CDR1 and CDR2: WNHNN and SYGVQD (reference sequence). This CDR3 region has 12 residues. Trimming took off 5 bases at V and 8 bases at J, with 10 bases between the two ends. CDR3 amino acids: CASSKGGDEQFF. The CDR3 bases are TGCGCCAGCAGTAAGGGAGGCGATGAGCAGTTCTTC.

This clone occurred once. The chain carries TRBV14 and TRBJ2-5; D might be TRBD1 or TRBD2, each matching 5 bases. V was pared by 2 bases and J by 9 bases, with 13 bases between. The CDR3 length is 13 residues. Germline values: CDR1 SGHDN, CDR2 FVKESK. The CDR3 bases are TGTGCCAGCAGCCAACGCATAGTGGGGGCCCAGTACTTC. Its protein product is CASSQRIVGAQYF.

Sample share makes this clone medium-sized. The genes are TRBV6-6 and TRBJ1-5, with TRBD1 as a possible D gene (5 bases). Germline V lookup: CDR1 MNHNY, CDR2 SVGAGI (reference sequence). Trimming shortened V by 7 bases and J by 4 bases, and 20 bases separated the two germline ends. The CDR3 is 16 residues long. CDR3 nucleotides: TGTGCCAGCACCGCAAATGGTCGGGACTTGAATCAGCCCCAGCATTTT. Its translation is CASTANGRDLNQPQHF.

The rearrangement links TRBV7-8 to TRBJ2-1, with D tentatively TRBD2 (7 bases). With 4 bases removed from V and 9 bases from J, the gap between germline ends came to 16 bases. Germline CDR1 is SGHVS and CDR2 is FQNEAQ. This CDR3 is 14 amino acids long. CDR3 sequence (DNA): TGTGCCAGCAGCTCTAATCGGGGGGCCGGTGAGCAGTTCTTC. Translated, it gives CASSSNRGAGEQFF.

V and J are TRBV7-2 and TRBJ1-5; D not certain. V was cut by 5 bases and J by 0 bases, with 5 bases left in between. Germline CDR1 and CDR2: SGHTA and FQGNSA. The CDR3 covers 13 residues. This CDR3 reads CASSRYSNQPQHF. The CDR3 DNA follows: TGTGCCAGCAGCCGCTATAGCAATCAGCCCCAGCATTTT.

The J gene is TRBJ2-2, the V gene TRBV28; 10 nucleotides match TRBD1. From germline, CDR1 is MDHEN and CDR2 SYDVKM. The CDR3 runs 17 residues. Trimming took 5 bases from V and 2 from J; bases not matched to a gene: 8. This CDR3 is CASSAYDRGPNTGELFF. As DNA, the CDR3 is TGTGCCAGCAGTGCCTATGACAGGGGGCCTAACACCGGGGAGCTGTTTTTT.

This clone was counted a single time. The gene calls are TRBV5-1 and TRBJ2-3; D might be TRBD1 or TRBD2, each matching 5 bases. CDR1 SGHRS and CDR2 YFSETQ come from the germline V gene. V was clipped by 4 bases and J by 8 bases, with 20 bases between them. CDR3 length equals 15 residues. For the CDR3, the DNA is TGCGCCAGCAGCCAGGAAGGGACCAGCATTGGTACGCAGTATTTT. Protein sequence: CASSQEGTSIGTQYF.

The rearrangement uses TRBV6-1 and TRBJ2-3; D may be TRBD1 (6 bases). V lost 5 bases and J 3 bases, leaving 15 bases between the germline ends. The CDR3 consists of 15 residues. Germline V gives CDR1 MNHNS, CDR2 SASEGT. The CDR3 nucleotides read TGTGCCAGCAGTCGATCACGACAGGTGACAGATACGCAGTATTTT. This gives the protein CASSRSRQVTDTQYF.

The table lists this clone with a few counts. The CDR3 loop is CASEGTGGEKLFF. The DNA for the CDR3 is TGTGCCAGCGAAGGGACAGGTGGTGAAAAACTGTTTTTT. This chain uses TRBV6-1 with TRBJ1-4; 8 bases line up with TRBD1. The CDR3 loop spans 13 amino acids. Trimming took 8 bases from V and 7 from J; bases not matched to a gene: 6. The germline gives CDR1 MNHNS, CDR2 SASEGT.

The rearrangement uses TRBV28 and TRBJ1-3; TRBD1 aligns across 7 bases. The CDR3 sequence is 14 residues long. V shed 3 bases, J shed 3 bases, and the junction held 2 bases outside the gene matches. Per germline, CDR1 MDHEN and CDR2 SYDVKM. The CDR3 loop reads CASSFAGGGNTIYF. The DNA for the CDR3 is TGTGCCAGCAGTTTTGCAGGGGGTGGAAACACCATATATTTT.

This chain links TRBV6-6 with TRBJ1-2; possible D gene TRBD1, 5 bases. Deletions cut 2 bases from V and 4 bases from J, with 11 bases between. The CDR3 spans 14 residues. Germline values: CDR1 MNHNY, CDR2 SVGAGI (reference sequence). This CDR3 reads CASSYDLGGYGYTF. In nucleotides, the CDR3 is TGTGCCAGCAGTTACGATTTGGGGGGCTATGGCTACACCTTC.

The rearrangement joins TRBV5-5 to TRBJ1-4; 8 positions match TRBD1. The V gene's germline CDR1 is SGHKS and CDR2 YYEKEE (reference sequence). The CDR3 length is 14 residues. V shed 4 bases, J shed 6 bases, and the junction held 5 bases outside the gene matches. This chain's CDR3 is CASSTRGLDEKLFF. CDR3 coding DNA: TGTGCCAGCAGCACCAGGGGGCTGGATGAAAAACTGTTTTTT.

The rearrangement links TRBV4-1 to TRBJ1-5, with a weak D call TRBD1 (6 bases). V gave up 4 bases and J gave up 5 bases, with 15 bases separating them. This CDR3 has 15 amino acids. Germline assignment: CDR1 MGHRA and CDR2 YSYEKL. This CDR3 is CASSLGRGPDQPQHF. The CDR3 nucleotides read TGCGCCAGCAGCCTAGGACGGGGGCCGGATCAGCCCCAGCATTTT.

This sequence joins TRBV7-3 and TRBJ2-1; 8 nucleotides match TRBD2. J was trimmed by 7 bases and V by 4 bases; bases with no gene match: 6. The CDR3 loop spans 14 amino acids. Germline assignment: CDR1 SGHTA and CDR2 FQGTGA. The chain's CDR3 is CASSSAGEGNEQFF. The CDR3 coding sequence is TGTGCCAGCAGCTCAGCGGGGGAAGGGAATGAGCAGTTCTTC.

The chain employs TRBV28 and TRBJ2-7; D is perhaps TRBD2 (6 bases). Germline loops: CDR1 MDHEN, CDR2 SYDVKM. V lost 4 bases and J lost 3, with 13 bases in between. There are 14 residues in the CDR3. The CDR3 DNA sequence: TGTGCCAGCAGTTCCGGGGACTGGAACTACGAGCAGTACTTC. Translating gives CASSSGDWNYEQYF. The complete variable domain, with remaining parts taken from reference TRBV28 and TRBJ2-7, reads DVKVTQSSRYLVKRTGEKVFLECVQDMDHENMFWYRQDPGLGLRLIYFSYDVKMKEKGDIPEGYSVSREKKERFSLILESASTNQTSMYLCASSSGDWNYEQYFGPGTRLTVT.

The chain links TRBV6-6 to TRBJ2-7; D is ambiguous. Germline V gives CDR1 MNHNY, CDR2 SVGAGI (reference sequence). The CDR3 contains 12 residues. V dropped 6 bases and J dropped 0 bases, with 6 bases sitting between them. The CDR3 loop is CASRGFSYEQYF. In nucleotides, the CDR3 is TGTGCCAGCAGGGGCTTCTCCTACGAGCAGTACTTC.

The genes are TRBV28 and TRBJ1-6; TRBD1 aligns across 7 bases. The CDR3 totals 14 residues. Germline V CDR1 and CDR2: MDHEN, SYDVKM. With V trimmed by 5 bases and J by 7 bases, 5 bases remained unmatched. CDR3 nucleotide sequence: TGTGCCAGCAGTCTAGGGGGCGCGAATTCACCCCTCCACTTT. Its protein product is CASSLGGANSPLHF.

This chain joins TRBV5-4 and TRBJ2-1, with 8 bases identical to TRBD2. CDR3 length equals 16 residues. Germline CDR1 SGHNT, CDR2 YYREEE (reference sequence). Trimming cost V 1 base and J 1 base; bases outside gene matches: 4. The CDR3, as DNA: TGTGCCAGCAGCTTGATCGGGGGGGTGTCCTACAATGAGCAGTTCTTC. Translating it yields CASSLIGGVSYNEQFF. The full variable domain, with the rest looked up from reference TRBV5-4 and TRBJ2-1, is ETGVTQSPTHLIKTRGQQVTLRCSSQSGHNTVSWYQQALGQGPQFIFQYYREEENGRGNFPPRFSGLQFPNYSSELNVNALELDDSALYLCASSLIGGVSYNEQFFGPGTRLTVL.

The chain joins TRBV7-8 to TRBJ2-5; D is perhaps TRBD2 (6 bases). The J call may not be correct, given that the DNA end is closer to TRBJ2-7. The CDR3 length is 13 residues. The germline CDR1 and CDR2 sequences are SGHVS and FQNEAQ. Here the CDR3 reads CASSETSSYEQYF. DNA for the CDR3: TGTGCCAGCAGCGAAACTAGCAGTTACGAGCAGTACTTC.

For the CDR3, the DNA is TGTGCCAGCAGCCTCGACAGGGGGCGTGAAAAACTGTTTTTT. Residues: CASSLDRGREKLFF. This chain connects TRBV7-2 to TRBJ1-4; TRBD1 aligns across 10 bases. Germline V gene data show CDR1 as SGHTA and CDR2 as FQGNSA. This CDR3 spans 14 amino acids. The V segment lost 5 bases and the J segment 7 bases; nucleotides outside the gene matches: 4. The whole variable domain, filled in from reference TRBV7-2 and TRBJ1-4, reads GAGVSQSPSNKVTEKGKDVELRCDPISGHTALYWYRQSLGQGLEFLIYFQGNSAPDKSGLPSDRFSAERTGGSVSTLTIQRTQQEDSAVYLCASSLDRGREKLFFGSGTQLSVL.

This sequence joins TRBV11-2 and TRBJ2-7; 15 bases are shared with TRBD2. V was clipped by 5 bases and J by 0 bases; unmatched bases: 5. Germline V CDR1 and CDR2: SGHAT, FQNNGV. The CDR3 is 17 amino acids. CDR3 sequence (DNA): TGTGCCAGCAGCCCAGGACTAGCGGGAGGGGGCTCCTACGAGCAGTACTTC. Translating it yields CASSPGLAGGGSYEQYF.